The clone carrying this TCR beta chain shows up as medium-sized by frequency. Its antigen is still unknown. The data derive from a study of CD8 T cells in cerebrospinal fluid in Alzheimer's disease. In the study overall: Clonal expansion of CSF T cells was measured with plate-based and droplet-based single-cell sequencing.

Points from the study as a whole: EBV-specific clones were neither the most expanded nor enriched in Alzheimer's patients.

TCRdb reprocessed the 10x single-cell sequencing reads, with one entry per CDR3 protein and no DNA. The table lists roughly 1,500 distinct CDR3 sequences. From germline, CDR1 is SEHNR and CDR2 FQNEAQ (reference sequence). This CDR3 is 20 amino acids long. The sequence derives from a human donor in good health. Sample: cerebrospinal fluid. This chain joins TRBV7-9 and TRBJ2-1; there is no DNA to check the TCRdb D call of TRBD2. The CDR3 is CASSTPRTRNPQSSYNEQFF.